Each of the 28 T cell receptor beta chains below was sequenced from the same sample in a study of molecular identifiers for immune sequencing clone quantification. TCRdb reprocessed the PCR reads via MiXCR and lists one record per CDR3 protein. Altogether around 8,600 distinct CDR3 sequences are present, approximately 15% being singletons, with the ten largest covering approximately 1.6%. Material for sequencing was naive CD8+ T cells from blood, with Jurkat cell RNA spiked in. Sample subset: FACS-sorted CD8+CD4-CCR7+CD45RA+ naive T cells. The receptors derive from a human donor in good health. Some libraries in this study had Jurkat cell RNA spiked in.

Points on this clonotype: An end of the junction does not agree with germline; a read error may underlie this. V usage is TRBV27 and J usage is TRBJ2-1, with D possibly TRBD2 on 5 matching bases. The germline CDR1 and CDR2 sequences are MNHEY and SMNVEV (reference sequence). The CDR3 contains 16 residues. CDR3 nucleotide sequence: TGTGCCAGCTGCACTAAAAGCGGTCCCAGCCACAATGAGCCGTTCTTC. Translated, it gives CASCTKSGPSHNEPFF.

With respect to this clonotype: A much more abundant neighbour one base away suggests this may be a read error. The chain has TRBV5-6 and TRBJ2-7, with D possibly called TRBD1 or TRBD2 (5 bases each). This CDR3 is 13 amino acids long. Trimming took 1 base from V and 6 from J, leaving 11 bases between them. Per the germline V gene, CDR1 is SGHDT and CDR2 is YYEEEE. The CDR3 coding sequence is TGTGCCAGCAGCTTGTACGAGGGGCCCGAGCAGTACTTC. It yields the protein CASSLYEGPEQYF.

This clonotype has at least ten counts. The CDR3 coding sequence is TGTGCCAGCAGTTCTTCCGGGCTTAATGAGCAGTTCTTC. Protein product: CASSSSGLNEQFF. The chain employs TRBV6-5 and TRBJ2-1; D call uncertain. This CDR3 has 13 residues. Germline values: CDR1 MNHEY, CDR2 SVGAGI. The V end lost 4 bases, the J end lost 7 bases, and 11 bases lay between the germline ends.

This clonotype is classed as medium-sized. The chain couples TRBV9 to TRBJ2-7; tentative D call: TRBD1 (5 bases). The CDR3 runs to 12 residues. CDR1 is SGDLS and CDR2 is YYNGEE in the germline V gene. V shed 2 bases and J shed 4 bases, with 7 bases lying between them. The CDR3 bases are TGTGCCAGCAGCGTGTCAGGGTACGAGCAGTACTTC. Its translation: CASSVSGYEQYF.

To note about this clonotype: A much larger clone is a single base away; this may be a read error. This chain links TRBV7-9 with TRBJ2-7, with 7 bases matching TRBD2. Germline values: CDR1 SEHNR, CDR2 FQNEAQ (reference sequence). This CDR3 region has 15 residues. The CDR3 DNA reads TGTGCCAGCAGCTCAACCGGGACTACAGTCGACGAGCAGTGCTTC. This gives the protein CASSSTGTTVDEQCF. Together with reference TRBV7-9 and TRBJ2-7, the CDR3 gives the full variable domain: DTGVSQNPRHKITKRGQNVTFRCDPISEHNRLYWYRQTLGQGPEFLTYFQNEAQLEKSRLLSDRFSAERPKGSFSTLEIQRTEQGDSAMYLCASSSTGTTVDEQCFGPGTRLTVT.

Comments on this clonotype: One base away lies a much larger clone, so this may be a sequencing read error. V and J are TRBV6-5 and TRBJ2-2, with TRBD1 matching 10 bases. There are 15 residues in the CDR3. CDR1 MNHEY and CDR2 SVGAGI come from the germline V gene. The CDR3 DNA reads TGTGTCAGCAGTTGGGGACAGGGGACGAGCGGGGAGCTGTTTTTT. It specifies CVSSWGQGTSGELFF.

This clonotype came up many times. The rearrangement joins TRBV10-3 to TRBJ2-5; D tentatively fits TRBD1 or TRBD2 (6 bases each). V shed 8 bases and J shed 5 bases, with 24 bases lying between them. In germline, CDR1 is ENHRY, CDR2 SYGVKD. CDR3 length: 16 amino acids. The CDR3 DNA follows: TGTGCCATCGGCCCCGCGCCCGAGGAGGGGGTGGAGACCCAGTACTTC. Translation gives CAIGPAPEEGVETQYF.

As regards this clonotype: A read error may produce the germline difference seen at one junction end. This chain links TRBV6-5 with TRBJ1-1, with D tentatively TRBD1 (5 bases). The length of the CDR3 is 14 residues. Germline CDR1 and CDR2: MNHEY and SVGAGI. The CDR3: CASSQINLDSEASF. The DNA for the CDR3 is TGTGCCAGCAGTCAAATCAACCTTGACAGTGAAGCCTCCTTT.

This clonotype was counted many times. At one end the junction does not follow the germline gene, possibly because of a read error. The V and J genes are TRBV12-3 or TRBV12-4 and TRBJ2-7; TRBD2 aligns across 7 bases. This CDR3 spans 14 amino acids. CDR3 protein: CASSSRRGYYEQCF. In nucleotides, the CDR3 is TGTGCCAGCAGTTCTCGGCGGGGGTACTACGAGCAGTGCTTC.

For this clonotype: A much more abundant neighbour one base away suggests this may be a read error. This chain joins TRBV9 and TRBJ2-7; TRBD1 matches at 8 bases. This CDR3 is 15 amino acids long. CDR1 and CDR2 (germline): SGDLS, YYNGEE. With V trimmed by 4 bases and J by 1 base, 7 bases remained unmatched. Written as DNA, the CDR3 is TGTGCCAGCAGCCCCGAGACAGGGGCTTCCTACGAGCAGTACTTC. Translating it yields CASSPETGASYEQYF.

In regard to this clonotype: Without the conserved terminal phenylalanine or tryptophan, this CDR3 likely stems from a read error. The CDR3 loop reads CSALQVSNQPQHL. The CDR3, as DNA: TGCAGCGCCCTTCAGGTGAGCAATCAGCCCCAGCATTTA. The chain uses TRBV29-1 and TRBJ1-5; D is ambiguous. Germline values: CDR1 SQVTM, CDR2 ANQGSEA. There are 13 residues in the CDR3. V was pared by 7 bases and J by 1 base, with 11 bases between.

In this sample, this clonotype turned up many times. The chain is built from TRBV19 and TRBJ2-4; D is perhaps TRBD2 (5 bases). The CDR3 is 21 amino acids. V was clipped by 3 bases and J by 0 bases, with 27 bases between them. Germline values: CDR1 LNHDA, CDR2 SQIVND (reference sequence). The CDR3 DNA is TGTGCCAGTAGTATTTTCGGGGTCACTGATCTAGAACCCTTAGCCAAAAACATTCAGTACTTC. This translates into CASSIFGVTDLEPLAKNIQYF.

In this sample, this clonotype turned up many times. V usage is TRBV7-9 and J usage is TRBJ1-2; possible D gene TRBD1, 5 bases. V was shortened by 8 bases and J by 4 bases, with 11 bases between the two germline ends. The CDR3 loop spans 12 amino acids. Germline lookup yields CDR1 SEHNR and CDR2 FQNEAQ (reference sequence). CDR3 nucleotide sequence: TGTGCCAGCTCATCGGACATCTATGGCTACACCTTC. Residues: CASSSDIYGYTF.

This clonotype was seen ten or more times. This chain links TRBV29-1 with TRBJ2-1, with unresolved D. CDR3 length equals 12 residues. Germline V gene data show CDR1 as SQVTM and CDR2 as ANQGSEA. Trimming took off 1 base at V and 2 bases at J, with 3 bases between the two ends. CDR3 bases: TGCAGCGTTGAAGGAACCTACAATGAGCAGTTCTTC. Its translation: CSVEGTYNEQFF.

This clonotype appeared a few times. This sequence may be a read error, since a much larger clone differs from it by one base. The V and J genes are TRBV5-6 and TRBJ1-6; D gene unclear. Germline V gene lookup returns CDR1 SGHDT and CDR2 YYEEEE. The CDR3 loop spans 13 amino acids. The CDR3 loop reads CASSLEYNSPLRF. DNA for the CDR3: TGTGCCAGCAGCTTGGAATATAATTCACCCCTCCGCTTT.

This clonotype was seen at least ten times. V and J are TRBV30 and TRBJ2-1; D uncertain. Germline CDR1 GTSNPN, CDR2 SVGIG (reference sequence). This CDR3 is built from 15 residues. The V gene lost 3 bases and the J gene lost 0 bases, with 12 bases spanning the gap. The chain's CDR3 is CAWRLGRSSYNEQFF. The CDR3 nucleotides read TGTGCCTGGAGGCTGGGAAGAAGCTCCTACAATGAGCAGTTCTTC.

This clonotype was counted many times. This rearrangement joins TRBV12-3 or TRBV12-4 to TRBJ2-3; 10 nucleotides align to TRBD2. CDR3 size: 16 residues. After removal of 2 bases from V and 2 bases from J, the junction contained 4 bases not matched to a gene. For the CDR3, the DNA is TGTGCCAGCAGTTTACGACTAGCGGGCGACACAGATACGCAGTATTTT. Its translation is CASSLRLAGDTDTQYF.

This clonotype showed up just a few times. A single base separates this from a much larger clone, so it may be a read error. The chain carries TRBV7-6 and TRBJ2-7, with TRBD2 as a possible D gene (5 bases). CDR3 length: 14 amino acids. Germline V gene data show CDR1 as SGHVS and CDR2 as FNYEAQ. The CDR3 sequence is CASSLGESFYERYF. CDR3 DNA: TGTGCCAGCAGCTTAGGGGAGTCTTTCTACGAGCGGTACTTC.

This clonotype appeared many times. DNA for the CDR3: TGTGCCAGCAGCTTGGTCCTGACAAACTCCTACGAGCAGTACTTC. Its translation is CASSLVLTNSYEQYF. The rearrangement uses TRBV5-6 and TRBJ2-7; D not resolved. The CDR3 runs to 15 residues. V was shortened by 0 bases and J by 0 bases, with 10 bases between the two germline ends. Looked up from germline, CDR1 is SGHDT and CDR2 is YYEEEE.

Many counts were recorded for this clonotype. The chain combines TRBV10-3 with TRBJ2-3; 13 bases agree with TRBD2. Germline assignment: CDR1 ENHRY and CDR2 SYGVKD. The ends lost 10 bases at V and 2 bases at J; junction bases unmatched: 6. The CDR3 has 15 amino acids. CDR3 nucleotide sequence: TGTGCCACCCGACTAGCGGGGGGAGACACAGATACGCAGTATTTT. This sequence encodes CATRLAGGDTDTQYF.

This sequence joins TRBV25-1 and TRBJ2-6; D ambiguous. The CDR3 has 12 amino acids. Germline V gives CDR1 MGHDK, CDR2 SYGVNS. Trimming cost V 8 bases and J 4 bases, with 6 bases left between them. For the CDR3, the DNA is TGTGCCAGCCATACGGGGGCCAACGTCCTGACTTTC. This translates into CASHTGANVLTF.

This clonotype was seen many times. The gene calls are TRBV5-1 and TRBJ1-1; no reliable D call. Germline CDR1 SGHRS, CDR2 YFSETQ. The CDR3 contains 16 residues. The V gene lost 4 bases and the J gene lost 2 bases, with 18 bases spanning the gap. The CDR3 region has the DNA TGCGCCAGCAGCCCGAGGCCTGAAGATTATAACACTGAAGCTTTCTTT. This translates into CASSPRPEDYNTEAFF.

This clonotype was recorded many times. This chain links TRBV2 with TRBJ2-2, with a weak D call TRBD2 (5 bases). Germline lookup yields CDR1 SNHLY and CDR2 FYNNEI. The V gene lost 4 bases and the J gene lost 7 bases, with 19 bases spanning the gap. This CDR3 has 16 amino acids. CDR3 amino acids: CASSGMGQTILGELFF. The CDR3 bases are TGTGCCAGCAGTGGTATGGGCCAGACTATCCTCGGGGAGCTGTTTTTT. Looking up the rest from reference TRBV2 and TRBJ2-2 gives the full variable domain: EPEVTQTPSHQVTQMGQEVILRCVPISNHLYFYWYRQILGQKVEFLVSFYNNEISEKSEIFDDQFSVERPDGSNFTLKIRSTKLEDSAMYFCASSGMGQTILGELFFGEGSRLTVL.

This clonotype is medium-sized by share. The CDR3 reads CASRETGDSTDTQYF. The CDR3 DNA reads TGTGCCAGCAGAGAGACAGGGGACAGCACAGATACGCAGTATTTT. The gene calls are TRBV2 and TRBJ2-3, with TRBD1 matching over 8 bases. The CDR3 contains 15 residues. Germline loops: CDR1 SNHLY, CDR2 FYNNEI. V lost 6 bases, J lost 0 bases, and 5 bases stayed unmatched.

Comment on this clonotype: A much bigger clone sits one base away, suggesting this may be a read error. Without the conserved terminal phenylalanine or tryptophan, this CDR3 likely stems from a read error. For the CDR3, the DNA is TGCGCCAGCAGTGAGGTGTCAGGGAACTACAATGAGCAGTTCGTC. This sequence encodes CASSEVSGNYNEQFV. This sequence joins TRBV10-2 and TRBJ2-1; possible D gene TRBD1, 5 bases. V was pared by 2 bases and J by 3 bases, with 11 bases between. Germline CDR1 reads WSHSY; CDR2 reads SAAADI. The CDR3 is 15 residues long.

This clonotype showed up many times. The chain recombines TRBV5-1 with TRBJ2-3; 13 bases are a match to TRBD2. Germline values: CDR1 SGHRS, CDR2 YFSETQ. This CDR3 region has 15 residues. Unmatched junction bases numbered 6, after V lost 7 bases and J lost 4 bases. CDR3 sequence (DNA): TGCGCCAGCTCCTGGACTAGCGGGAGTGCAGATACGCAGTATTTT. Translated: CASSWTSGSADTQYF.

This clonotype was detected many times. The rearrangement joins TRBV5-6 to TRBJ2-5, with D tentatively TRBD1 or TRBD2 (5 bases each). Germline-derived CDR1 and CDR2 are SGHDT and YYEEEE. This CDR3 comprises 17 residues. Trimming pared 4 bases from V and 1 base from J, leaving 20 bases between. The CDR3 is CASSTGGTPGPQETQYF. The CDR3 region has the DNA TGTGCCAGCAGCACCGGTGGGACCCCCGGCCCCCAAGAGACCCAGTACTTC.

This clonotype has a count of ten or more. CDR3 nucleotides: TGCGCCAGCAGTGTAGCGGGAGAGCAGTTCTTC. This translates into CASSVAGEQFF. V gene TRBV10-2 combines with J gene TRBJ2-1; TRBD2 matches at 8 bases. V lost 4 bases, J lost 10 bases, and 0 bases stayed unmatched. CDR1 is WSHSY, CDR2 SAAADI, per germline. This CDR3 spans 11 amino acids.